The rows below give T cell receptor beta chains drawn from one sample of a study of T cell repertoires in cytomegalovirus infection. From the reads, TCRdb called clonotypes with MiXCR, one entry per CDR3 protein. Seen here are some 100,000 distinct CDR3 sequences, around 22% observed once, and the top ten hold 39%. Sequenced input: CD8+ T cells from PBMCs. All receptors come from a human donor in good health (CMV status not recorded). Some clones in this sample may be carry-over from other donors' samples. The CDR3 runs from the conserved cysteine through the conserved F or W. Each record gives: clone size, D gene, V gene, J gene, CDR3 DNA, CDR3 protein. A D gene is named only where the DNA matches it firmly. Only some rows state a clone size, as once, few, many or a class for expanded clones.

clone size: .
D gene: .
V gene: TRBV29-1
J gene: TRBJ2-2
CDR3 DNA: TGCAGCGCAACCCTACAGGGATGGTACACCGGGGAGCTGTTTTTT
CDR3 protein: CSATLQGWYTGELFF

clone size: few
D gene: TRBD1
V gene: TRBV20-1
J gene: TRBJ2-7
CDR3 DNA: TGCAGTGCTAACAGGGGTTTAAGCGAGCAGTACTTC
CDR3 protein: CSANRGLSEQYF

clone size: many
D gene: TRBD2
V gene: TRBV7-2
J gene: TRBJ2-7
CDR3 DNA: TGTGCCAGCAGCTTAGAACTAGCGGGAGGGCTCTACGAGCAGTACTTC
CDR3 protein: CASSLELAGGLYEQYF

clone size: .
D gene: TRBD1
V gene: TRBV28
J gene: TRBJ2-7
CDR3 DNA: TGTGCCAGCAGTTTCCCAGGGGGCTCCTACGAGCAGTACTTC
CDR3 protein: CASSFPGGSYEQYF

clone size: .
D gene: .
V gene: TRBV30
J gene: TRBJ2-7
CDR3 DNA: TGTGCCTGGGGGGACGGACGCTCCTACGAGCAGTACTTC
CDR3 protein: CAWGDGRSYEQYF

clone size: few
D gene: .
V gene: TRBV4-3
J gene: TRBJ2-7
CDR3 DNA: TGCGCCAGCAGCCAAGATCCAGGTACCAATTCTTGGGAGCAGTACTTC
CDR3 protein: CASSQDPGTNSWEQYF

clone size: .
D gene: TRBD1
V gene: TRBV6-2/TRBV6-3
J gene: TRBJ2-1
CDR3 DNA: TGTGCCAGCAGTTACGTTCCGGGACAGGGGGCAGATGAGCAGTTCTTC
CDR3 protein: CASSYVPGQGADEQFF

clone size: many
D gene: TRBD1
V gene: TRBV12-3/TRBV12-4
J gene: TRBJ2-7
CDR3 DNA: TGTGCCAGCAGTTTAGGGGACAGGGGGCCCTCGATCTCCTACGAGCAGTACTTC
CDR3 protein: CASSLGDRGPSISYEQYF

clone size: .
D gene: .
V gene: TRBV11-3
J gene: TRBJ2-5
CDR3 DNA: TGTGCCAGCAGCTTACGACTAGATAGGACCCAGTACTTC
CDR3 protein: CASSLRLDRTQYF

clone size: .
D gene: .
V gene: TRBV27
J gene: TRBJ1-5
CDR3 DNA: TGTGCCAGCAGTCCCCGCTGGGGCGACAATCAGCCCCAGCATTTT
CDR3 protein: CASSPRWGDNQPQHF

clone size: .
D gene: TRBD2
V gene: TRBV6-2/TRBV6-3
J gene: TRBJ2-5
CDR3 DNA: TGTGCCAGCAGTTACCCGACTAGCGGGGGCCAAGAGACCCAGTACTTC
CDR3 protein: CASSYPTSGGQETQYF

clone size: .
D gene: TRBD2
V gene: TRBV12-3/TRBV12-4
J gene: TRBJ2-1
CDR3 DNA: TGTGCCAGCAGTTCCCCCCGTGGCAGGGAGGGCAGGGCTGAGCAGTTCTTC
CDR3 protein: CASSSPRGREGRAEQFF

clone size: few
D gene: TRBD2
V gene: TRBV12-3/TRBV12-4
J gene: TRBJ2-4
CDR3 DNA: TGTGCCAGCAGCTTGGCGGGGGAGCGTAACATTCAGTACTTC
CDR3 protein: CASSLAGERNIQYF

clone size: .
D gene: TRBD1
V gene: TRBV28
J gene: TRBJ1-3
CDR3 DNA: TGTGCCAGCAGTCTGGGACAGGGTACTGGAAACACCATATATTTT
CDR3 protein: CASSLGQGTGNTIYF

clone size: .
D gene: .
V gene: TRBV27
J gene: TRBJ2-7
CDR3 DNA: TGTGCCAGCAGCCTCGGGCGAGGCGTCGAGCAGTACTTC
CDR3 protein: CASSLGRGVEQYF

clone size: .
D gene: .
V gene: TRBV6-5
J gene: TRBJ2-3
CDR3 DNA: TGTGCCAGCAGGGCAAGACTAGACCGATTCGACACAGATACGCAGTATTTT
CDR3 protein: CASRARLDRFDTDTQYF

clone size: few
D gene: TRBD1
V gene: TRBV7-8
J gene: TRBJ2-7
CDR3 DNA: TGTGCCAGCAGCCCCCGGGACAGAGCCTACGAGCAGTACTTC
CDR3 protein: CASSPRDRAYEQYF

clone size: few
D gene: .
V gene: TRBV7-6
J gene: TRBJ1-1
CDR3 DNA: TGTGCCAGCAGCTCCGGGCGGACACCGGTGACGAACACTGAAGCTTTCTTT
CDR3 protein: CASSSGRTPVTNTEAFF

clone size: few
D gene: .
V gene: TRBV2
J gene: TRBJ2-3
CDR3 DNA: TGTGCCAGCAGCGCAAGGGGATCTTCTAGCACAGATACGCAGTATTTT
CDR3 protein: CASSARGSSSTDTQYF

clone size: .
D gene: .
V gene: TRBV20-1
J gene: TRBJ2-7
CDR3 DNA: TGCAGTGCTAGAGATTTGGCGGGGGCGGACGAGCAGTACTTC
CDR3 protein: CSARDLAGADEQYF

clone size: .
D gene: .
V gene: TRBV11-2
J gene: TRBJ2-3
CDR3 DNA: TGTGCCAGCAGCTTACGATCTTCCGACCGCACAGATACGCAGTATTTT
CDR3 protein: CASSLRSSDRTDTQYF

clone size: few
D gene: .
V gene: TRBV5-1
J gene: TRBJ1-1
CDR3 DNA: TGCGCCAGCAGCTTCGCGGGAGGGAACACTGAAGCTTTCTTT
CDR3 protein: CASSFAGGNTEAFF

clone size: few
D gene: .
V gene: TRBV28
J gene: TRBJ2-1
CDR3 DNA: TGTGCCAGCAGTTTGGGGGGAGGGGGCTCCTACAATGAGCAGTTCTTC
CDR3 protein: CASSLGGGGSYNEQFF

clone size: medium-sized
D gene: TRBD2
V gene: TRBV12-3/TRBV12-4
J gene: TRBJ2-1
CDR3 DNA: TGTGCCAGCAACCCCCTGCCGGGAGGACTATACAATGAGCAGTTCTTC
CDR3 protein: CASNPLPGGLYNEQFF

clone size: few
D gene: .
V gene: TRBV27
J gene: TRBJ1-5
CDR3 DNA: TGTGCCAGCAGGCCCTACAGGAATCAGCCCCAGCATTTT
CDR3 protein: CASRPYRNQPQHF

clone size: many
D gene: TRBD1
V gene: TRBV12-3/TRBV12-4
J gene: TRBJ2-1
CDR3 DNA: TGTGCCAGCACCTCACGGGACAGCCGATGGTACAATGAGCAGTTCTTC
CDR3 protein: CASTSRDSRWYNEQFF

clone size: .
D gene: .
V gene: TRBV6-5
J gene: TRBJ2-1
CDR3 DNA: TGTGCCAGCAGTTACTCTTCGTTGGGTGAGCAGTTCTTC
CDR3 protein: CASSYSSLGEQFF

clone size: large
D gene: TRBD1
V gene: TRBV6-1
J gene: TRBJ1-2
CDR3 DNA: TGTGCCAGCAGGGACAGGGGGTTTGACTATGGCTACACCTTC
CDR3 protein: CASRDRGFDYGYTF

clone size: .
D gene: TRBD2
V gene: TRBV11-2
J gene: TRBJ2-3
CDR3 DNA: TGTGCCAGCAGCTTGAGCGGGAGCACAGATACGCAGTGTTTT
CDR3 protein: CASSLSGSTDTQCF

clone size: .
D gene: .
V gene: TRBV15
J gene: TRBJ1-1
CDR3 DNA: TGTGCCACCAGCAGAGATTACAGCATATTGAACACTGAAGCTTTCTTT
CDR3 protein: CATSRDYSILNTEAFF

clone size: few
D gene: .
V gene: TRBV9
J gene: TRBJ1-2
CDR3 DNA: TGTGCCAGCAGCGCAGAGAGGGACGGCAATACCTTC
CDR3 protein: CASSAERDGNTF

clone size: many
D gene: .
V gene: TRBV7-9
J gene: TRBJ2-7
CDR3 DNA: TGTGCCAGCAGCCCAACAGGCGCGGGGATAACCTACGAGCAGTACTTC
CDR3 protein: CASSPTGAGITYEQYF

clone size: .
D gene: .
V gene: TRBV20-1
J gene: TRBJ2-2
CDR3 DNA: TGCAGTGCTAGCCGTGCGGGCCACACCGGGGAGCTGTTTTTT
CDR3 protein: CSASRAGHTGELFF

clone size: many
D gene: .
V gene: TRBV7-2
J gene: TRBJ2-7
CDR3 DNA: TGTGCCAGCAGCTTAATACACGAGGCTGGGGGCGAGCAGTACTTC
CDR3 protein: CASSLIHEAGGEQYF

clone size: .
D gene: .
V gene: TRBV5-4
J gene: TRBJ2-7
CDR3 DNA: TGTGCCAGCAGCTTCGGGATTTACGAGCAGTACTTC
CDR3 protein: CASSFGIYEQYF

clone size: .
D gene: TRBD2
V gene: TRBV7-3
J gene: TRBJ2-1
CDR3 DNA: TGTGCCAGCAGCTTGGCGGGGGGCGCGAATGAGCAGTTCTTC
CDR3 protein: CASSLAGGANEQFF

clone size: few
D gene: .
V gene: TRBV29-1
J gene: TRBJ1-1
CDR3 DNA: TGCAGCGTTGAGAGTACTGAAGCTTTCTTT
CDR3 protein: CSVESTEAFF

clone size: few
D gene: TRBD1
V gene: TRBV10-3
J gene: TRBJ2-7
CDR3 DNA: TGTGCCACCCAGACAGGGGGTGGCCAGGAGCAGTACTTC
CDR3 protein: CATQTGGGQEQYF

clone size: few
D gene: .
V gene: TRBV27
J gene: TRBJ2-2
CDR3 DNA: TGTGCCAGCAAACAGGGAATCGGGGAGCTGTTTTTT
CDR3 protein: CASKQGIGELFF

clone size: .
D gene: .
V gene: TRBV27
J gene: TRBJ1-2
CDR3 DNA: TGTGCCAGCAGTTTCGGGCCCAAGAATGGCTACACCTTC
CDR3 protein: CASSFGPKNGYTF

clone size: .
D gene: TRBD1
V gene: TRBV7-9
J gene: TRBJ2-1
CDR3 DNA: TGTGCCACCCAGGGACAGGACTCCTACAATGAGCAGTTCTTC
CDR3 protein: CATQGQDSYNEQFF

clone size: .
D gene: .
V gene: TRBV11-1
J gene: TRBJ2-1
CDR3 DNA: TGTGCCAGCAGCCCGAGGGGGGGCTCGGATGAGCAGTTCTTC
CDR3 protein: CASSPRGGSDEQFF